Listed here are 15 T cell receptor beta chains from one sample, sequenced in a study of CD8 T cells in Susac syndrome. Random-hexamer reverse transcription was applied to about 0.5 to 1 ug RNA. TCRdb reanalysed the immunoSEQ multiplex PCR reads using MiXCR and keeps one entry per CDR3 protein. The data show about 190,000 distinct CDR3 sequences, over 85% seen once. The specimen was CD4+ T cells from PBMCs. The receptors come from a human donor in good health.

The chain is built from TRBV11-1 and TRBJ2-6; D may be TRBD1 or TRBD2 (5 bases each). Trimming pared 0 bases from V and 4 bases from J, leaving 13 bases between. CDR3 size: 17 residues. Germline V gene data show CDR1 as SGHAT and CDR2 as FQDESV (reference sequence). CDR3 region: CASSLAGIGAGANVLTF. Written as DNA, the CDR3 is TGTGCCAGCAGCTTAGCTGGGATCGGGGCCGGGGCCAACGTCCTGACTTTC. Using reference TRBV11-1 and TRBJ2-6 for the parts outside the CDR3, the full variable domain is EAEVAQSPRYKITEKSQAVAFWCDPISGHATLYWYRQILGQGPELLVQFQDESVVDDSQLPKDRFSAERLKGVDSTLKIQPAELGDSAMYLCASSLAGIGAGANVLTFGAGSRLTVL.

V and J are TRBV6-1 and TRBJ1-3, with D perhaps matching TRBD1 (5 bases). From germline, CDR1 is MNHNS and CDR2 SASEGT. The CDR3 is 12 residues long. The V and J ends lost 6 bases and 4 bases respectively, with 7 bases between them. The CDR3 sequence: CASRGVGNTIYF. The CDR3, as DNA: TGTGCCAGCAGAGGGGTCGGAAACACCATATATTTT.

This clonotype was observed a single time. The chain is built from TRBV6-2 or TRBV6-3 and TRBJ2-1, with 8 bases identical to TRBD2. The CDR3 has 13 amino acids. Germline V lookup: CDR1 MNHEY, CDR2 SVGEGT. With V trimmed by 7 bases and J by 9 bases, 8 bases remained unmatched. DNA for the CDR3: TGTGCCAGCATGAACGGGGGGGCCCGTGAGCAGTTCTTC. It encodes CASMNGGAREQFF.

The V and J genes are TRBV7-2 and TRBJ2-3; 9 nucleotides match TRBD1. This CDR3 region has 16 residues. V gave up 2 bases and J gave up 1 base; unmatched junction bases: 4. Germline V gene data show CDR1 as SGHTA and CDR2 as FQGNSA. Here the CDR3 DNA reads TGTGCCAGCAGCTTAAAAGGGACAGGGCGCACAGATACGCAGTATTTT. Amino acids: CASSLKGTGRTDTQYF. Full variable domain (missing parts from reference TRBV7-2 and TRBJ2-3): GAGVSQSPSNKVTEKGKDVELRCDPISGHTALYWYRQSLGQGLEFLIYFQGNSAPDKSGLPSDRFSAERTGGSVSTLTIQRTQQEDSAVYLCASSLKGTGRTDTQYFGPGTRLTVL.

This chain uses TRBV7-2 with TRBJ1-2; TRBD1 might be the D (6 bases). The CDR3 loop spans 13 amino acids. V lost 4 bases to trimming and J lost 8 bases, with 14 bases between them. Germline CDR1 is SGHTA and CDR2 is FQGNSA. CDR3 amino acids: CASSSTGSRGYTF. CDR3 sequence (DNA): TGTGCCAGCAGCTCCACAGGGAGTAGAGGCTACACCTTC.

CDR3 sequence: CASSGQGATVTGYSNQPQHF. CDR3 bases: TGTGCCAGCAGTGGCCAGGGGGCAACGGTCACCGGGTATAGCAATCAGCCCCAGCATTTT. V gene TRBV2 combines with J gene TRBJ1-5; 8 bases are shared with TRBD1. With 4 bases clipped from V and 0 bases from J, the junction kept 17 bases outside the gene matches. CDR1 and CDR2 (germline): SNHLY, FYNNEI. The CDR3 totals 20 residues.

The chain combines TRBV5-1 with TRBJ2-3; 9 bases are shared with TRBD1. V shed 4 bases, J shed 4 bases, and the junction held 4 bases outside the gene matches. This CDR3 has 14 amino acids. CDR1 SGHRS and CDR2 YFSETQ come from the germline V gene. The CDR3, as DNA: TGCGCCAGCAGCCAGGGACAGGGCGCAGATACGCAGTATTTT. This gives the protein CASSQGQGADTQYF.

This chain uses TRBV4-1 with TRBJ1-1, with D hard to call. V dropped 8 bases and J dropped 5 bases, with 15 bases sitting between them. There are 13 residues in the CDR3. Looked up from germline, CDR1 is MGHRA and CDR2 is YSYEKL. CDR3 in amino acids: CASSVGMETEAFF. The CDR3 DNA is TGCGCCAGCTCGGTTGGGATGGAGACTGAAGCTTTCTTT.

This rearrangement joins TRBV7-3 to TRBJ2-1; 13 nucleotides line up with TRBD2. The CDR3 runs 16 residues. Germline CDR1 SGHTA, CDR2 FQGTGA. V shed 4 bases and J 7 bases; nucleotides not matched to a gene: 7. Written as DNA, the CDR3 is TGTGCCAGCAGCTATAGACTAGCGGGGGGTACTAATGAGCAGTTCTTC. It yields the protein CASSYRLAGGTNEQFF.

The chain has TRBV6-1 and TRBJ2-1; the D gene is possibly TRBD1 (6 bases). The CDR3 is 14 amino acids. Germline CDR1 and CDR2: MNHNS and SASEGT. V lost 6 bases and J lost 2, with 11 bases in between. CDR3 bases: TGTGCCAGCAGGCAGCAGGGGACCTACAATGAGCAGTTCTTC. Translating it yields CASRQQGTYNEQFF.

CDR3 sequence reads: CASSEGIAGGNQETQYF. DNA for the CDR3: TGTGCCAGCAGCGAGGGGATAGCGGGGGGTAACCAAGAGACCCAGTACTTC. This rearrangement joins TRBV9 to TRBJ2-5; the match to TRBD2 covers 10 bases. The CDR3 consists of 17 residues. The ends lost 3 bases at V and 0 bases at J; junction bases unmatched: 8. Germline loops: CDR1 SGDLS, CDR2 YYNGEE.

The chain links TRBV5-1 to TRBJ2-3; TRBD2 aligns across 9 bases. Germline trimming cut 4 bases from V and 4 bases from J; bases unmatched to any gene: 10. The length of the CDR3 is 16 residues. The germline V gene has CDR1 SGHRS and CDR2 YFSETQ. The CDR3 loop is CASSPWESGGSDTQYF. CDR3 DNA: TGCGCCAGCAGCCCGTGGGAAAGCGGGGGGTCAGATACGCAGTATTTT.

The chain links TRBV30 to TRBJ1-3; no firm D call. Looked up from germline, CDR1 is GTSNPN and CDR2 is SVGIG (reference sequence). Trimming removed 0 bases at V and 0 bases at J, with 3 bases between. This CDR3 spans 13 amino acids. The CDR3 here is CAWSVNSGNTIYF. In DNA form, the CDR3 reads TGTGCCTGGAGTGTGAACTCTGGAAACACCATATATTTT.

This sequence joins TRBV29-1 and TRBJ1-1; D is undetermined. The germline V gene has CDR1 SQVTM and CDR2 ANQGSEA. There are 12 residues in the CDR3. Trimming took off 3 bases at V and 1 base at J, with 6 bases between the two ends. The CDR3 DNA sequence: TGCAGCGTTGACCCTGAGAACACTGAAGCTTTCTTT. Translation gives CSVDPENTEAFF.

V gene TRBV19 combines with J gene TRBJ2-7, with 13 positions matching TRBD2. V shed 7 bases, J shed 3 bases, and the junction held 12 bases outside the gene matches. The CDR3 consists of 17 residues. In germline, CDR1 is LNHDA, CDR2 SQIVND (reference sequence). The CDR3 DNA sequence: TGTGCCAGTAAAACCTCCGGGACTAGCGGGGTGGACTACGAGCAGTACTTC. Translation: CASKTSGTSGVDYEQYF. The full variable domain, with the rest looked up from reference TRBV19 and TRBJ2-7, is DGGITQSPKYLFRKEGQNVTLSCEQNLNHDAMYWYRQDPGQGLRLIYYSQIVNDFQKGDIAEGYSVSREKKESFPLTVTSAQKNPTAFYLCASKTSGTSGVDYEQYFGPGTRLTVT.